The 3 T cell receptor beta chains listed next were all sequenced from one sample in a study of T cells in Graves' hyperthyroidism and ophthalmopathy. Amplification targeted TCR beta CDR3 regions from RNA transcripts. First-round RT-PCR with HTBI primers amplified the TCR CDR3 region. TCRdb independently ran MiXCR on the multiplex PCR reads; one entry per CDR3 protein. The table has approximately 740,000 distinct CDR3 sequences, approximately 14% seen once. Sequencing was done on a sample of blood. The origin of the receptors is a woman aged 18 to 35 with Graves' hyperthyroidism.

The J gene is TRBJ2-1, the V gene TRBV11-2; D is uncertain. Germline V lookup: CDR1 SGHAT, CDR2 FQNNGV. This CDR3 comprises 17 residues. Trimming removed 2 bases from V and 1 base from J, with 15 bases in between. Written as DNA, the CDR3 is TGTGCCAGCAGCTTAAGAGTGAATATTCGATCCTACAATGAGCAGTTCTTC. Its protein is CASSLRVNIRSYNEQFF. Together with reference TRBV11-2 and TRBJ2-1, the CDR3 gives the full variable domain: EAGVAQSPRYKIIEKRQSVAFWCNPISGHATLYWYQQILGQGPKLLIQFQNNGVVDDSQLPKDRFSAERLKGVDSTLKIQPAKLEDSAVYLCASSLRVNIRSYNEQFFGPGTRLTVL.

This clonotype appeared many times. The V gene is TRBV7-9, the J gene TRBJ2-7; D perhaps matches TRBD1 (6 bases). Per the germline V gene, CDR1 is SEHNR and CDR2 is FQNEAQ (reference sequence). The CDR3 is made up of 13 amino acids. Trimming took off 0 bases at V and 5 bases at J, with 8 bases between the two ends. In DNA, the CDR3 is TGTGCCAGCAGCTTAGCGCCAGGGGACGAGCAGTACTTC. It translates to CASSLAPGDEQYF.

This clonotype appeared many times. The rearrangement uses TRBV30 and TRBJ2-3, with D possibly being TRBD2 (6 bases). Germline CDR1 is GTSNPN and CDR2 is SVGIG (reference sequence). This CDR3 is built from 14 residues. The V gene lost 2 bases and the J gene lost 2 bases, with 11 bases spanning the gap. The CDR3 nucleotides are TGTGCCTGGAGTATGGGACTGATCACAGATACGCAGTATTTT. Translation: CAWSMGLITDTQYF.